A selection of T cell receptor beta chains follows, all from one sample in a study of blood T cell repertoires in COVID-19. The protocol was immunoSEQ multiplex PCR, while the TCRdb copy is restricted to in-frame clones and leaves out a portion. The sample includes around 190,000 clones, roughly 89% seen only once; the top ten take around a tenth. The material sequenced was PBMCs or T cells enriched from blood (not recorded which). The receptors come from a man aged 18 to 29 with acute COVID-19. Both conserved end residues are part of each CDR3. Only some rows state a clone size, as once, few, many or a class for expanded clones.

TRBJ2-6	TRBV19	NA	CASSIGQGTISGANVLTF
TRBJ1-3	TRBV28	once	CASSFATFVSGNTIYF
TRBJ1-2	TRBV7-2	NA	CASSLGHRNYGYTF
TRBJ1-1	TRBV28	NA	CASSLLDRLNTEAFF
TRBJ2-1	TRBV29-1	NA	CSVGGRQDVSYNEQFF
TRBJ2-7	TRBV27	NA	CASSFTGLAGDEQYF
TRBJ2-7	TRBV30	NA	CAWSLQQGPYEQYF
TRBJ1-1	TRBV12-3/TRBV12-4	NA	CASSPLRNTEAFF
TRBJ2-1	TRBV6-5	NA	CASSLLAGGPGKFF
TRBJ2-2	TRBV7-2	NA	CASSPVRGSGSSGELFF
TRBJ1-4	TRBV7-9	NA	CASTRGPNEKLFF
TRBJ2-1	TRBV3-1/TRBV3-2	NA	CASSQGYSNEQFF
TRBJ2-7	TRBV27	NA	CASSSGSGGYEQYF
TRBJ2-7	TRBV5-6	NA	CASSLSGVDYEQYF
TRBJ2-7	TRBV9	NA	CASSVGLAETYEQYF
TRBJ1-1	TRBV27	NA	CASSSHDRLSAKAFF
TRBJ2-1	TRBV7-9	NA	CASSLAHRIREFF
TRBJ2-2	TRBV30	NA	CAWSPGLAGPGELFF
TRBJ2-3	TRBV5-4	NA	CASSSQGRDTQYF
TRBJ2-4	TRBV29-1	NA	CSVEDVWTGKNIQYF
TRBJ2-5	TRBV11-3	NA	CASSLVREGETQYF
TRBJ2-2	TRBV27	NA	CASSLGGTGELFF
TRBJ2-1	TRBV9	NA	CASSTQREGSYNEQFF
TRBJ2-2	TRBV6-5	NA	CASSYHGTDERGELFF
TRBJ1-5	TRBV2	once	CASSESPSQEHF
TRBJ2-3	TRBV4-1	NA	CASSEGYTSTDTQYF
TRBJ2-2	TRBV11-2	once	CASSLGLELTGELFF
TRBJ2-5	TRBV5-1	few	CASSQGLAGVEETQYF
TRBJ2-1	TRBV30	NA	CAWSLGLAGAAEQFF
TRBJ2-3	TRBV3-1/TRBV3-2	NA	CASSQPRTSGSSDTQYF
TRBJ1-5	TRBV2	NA	CASSAIQGASGNQPQHF
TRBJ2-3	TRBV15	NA	CATSGGRGTDTQYF
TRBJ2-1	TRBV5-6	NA	CASSLYTLVSNEQFF
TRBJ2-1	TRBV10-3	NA	CAISEGSSGSNEQFF
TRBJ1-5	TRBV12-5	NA	CASGLGQGGLQPQHF